This entry is about one T cell receptor (beta chain). The antigen it recognizes is unknown. Base qualities are missing; no much larger clone stands one base away. The data are from a study of radiation and T cells in renal cell carcinoma (dated by TCRdb to the early 2020s). As for the study more broadly: Samples were obtained from a clinical trial, in which 15 Gy stereotactic body radiation therapy was delivered to primary renal cell carcinomas and nephrectomy was performed 4 weeks later. In total, more than 50 samples underwent TCR beta sequencing: 25 or so tumors plus 27 peripheral blood samples. A total of about 3.8 million unique CDR3 nucleotide sequences, encoding some 2,700,000 unique CDR3 amino acid sequences, were found across all 55 or so samples.

The meaning of the sample's time point label: baseline pretreatment blood. Taken with the paper, the label for treatment or condition translates to: 15 Gy SBRT to primary tumor, nephrectomy 4 weeks later. To track tumor-enriched clonotypes, serial peripheral blood was sampled from radiation-treated patients at baseline and at 2 weeks and 4 weeks after SBRT. Every patient had renal cell carcinoma of clear cell pathology. Genomic DNA for TCR sequencing was prepared using the QIAamp DNA Blood Mini Kit (Qiagen). The analyses included just those samples that passed every quality control check. General conclusions and limits of the study: Because the trial had a single-armed design, the trial could not examine how radiation dose or scheduling affected the TCR repertoire. Because no pretreatment tumor biopsies were available, whether clonotypes were present in the tumor at baseline could not be determined. Top tumor clonotypes rose in blood from baseline to 2 weeks post-radiation, then contracted by 4 weeks, suggesting transient expansion of tumor-resident clones. Tracking of blood repertoire dynamics stopped at less than 5 weeks after treatment, with no follow-up past that point.

CDR1 and CDR2 were assigned from the germline V gene as SGHVS and FQNEAQ. V and J lose 5 bases and 4 bases, and a span of 17 bases separates them. There are 15 amino acids in the CDR3, from cysteine to phenylalanine inclusive. Only CDR3 DNA remains: 45 bases, in frame from the first base. TCR beta libraries were generated from genomic DNA with the immunoSEQ kit, following the manufacturer's recommendations. To prepare libraries, a first multiplex PCR with proprietary primers was run, followed by a second PCR that added unique barcodes, and a bead cleanup was done after each round. A kit-provided positive control reaction and a negative control reaction were included in every sample batch. The final libraries underwent checking on an Agilent 4200 TapeStation D1000 ScreenTape, volumetric pooling, and quantification by qPCR. Sequencing was performed on an Illumina NextSeq500 with a MidOutput 150-cycle cartridge, and 156 Read1 and 15 Index1 cycles were run with kit custom primers. The pooled library was loaded at 1.0 pM, and approximately 18% PhiX control was spiked in. From the authors' description of their analysis: Vendor-processed data were analyzed in R, with a clonotype defined as all T cells sharing the same CDR3 nucleotide sequence. In the clone abundance analyses, frequencies in each sample were normalized to that sample's 10,000 most abundant clones. Public T cell clones, averaging fewer than five per sample, were removed before analysis. Tumor-enriched and baseline blood-enriched clonotypes were defined by at least a 32-fold difference in abundance between compartments. A beta-binomial differential abundance model was applied to find clonotypes that expanded or contracted between blood time points. Tumor-blood repertoire similarity was measured with the Baroni-Urbani and Buser coefficient, and groups were compared using two-tailed Wilcoxon tests in R. Drawn from immuneACCESS, this table holds only the in-frame rearrangements with V and J called that TCRdb kept. Clones are partly lost; checked studies trace under half to an unresolved V gene and leave the rest unexplained. That table furnishes V, J and clone size, whereas the DNA furnished D and trimming. The sample has 110,000 to 150,000 clones on record, 70% to 90% of them singletons. Jointly, the top ten make up approximately 24% of the sample.

The chain was built from TRBV7-8 and TRBJ1-2; the D gene is perhaps TRBD1, on 6 matching bases. Sequences were derived from blood, sampled from a patient whose treatment included radiotherapy and nephrectomy. The receptor was derived from a woman between 45 and 60 years old with renal cell carcinoma. The bases read TGTGCCAGCAGCCCCCGTGCAGGGGAGATCTATGGCTACACCTTC. Translation gives CASSPRAGEIYGYTF. The entire variable domain, with the stretches around the CDR3 drawn from the reference TRBV7-8 and TRBJ1-2 proteins, is GAGVSQSPRYKVAKRGQDVALRCDPISGHVSLFWYQQALGQGPEFLTYFQNEAQLDKSGLPSDRFFAERPEGSVSTLKIQRTQQEDSAVYLCASSPRAGEIYGYTFGSGTRLTVV.